The T cell receptor (beta chain) under discussion was sequenced for a study of Graves' ophthalmopathy and Graves' hyperthyroidism. At the level of the study: Prior to any treatment, peripheral blood was collected at the time of initial diagnosis.

This clonotype was found many times. Its antigen is unidentified. For repertoire sequencing, the TCR beta CDR3 regions were amplified from RNA transcripts. Scientists carried out first-round RT-PCR using HTBI primers and then a second-round multiplex PCR. MiXCR, run by TCRdb on the multiplex PCR reads, gives a single entry per CDR3 protein. The data show about 370,000 distinct CDR3 sequences, with roughly 18% seen just once and 1.5% to 2% held by the top ten. General study points: Discriminating ophthalmopathy from stable hyperthyroidism, a 13-signature model attained a sensitivity of around 87% and a specificity of about 83%. Blood was where most expanded thyroid clonotypes above 0.001 frequency also turned up.

The germline gives CDR1 LGHNA, CDR2 YSLEER. This CDR3 is built from 15 residues. Deletions cut 2 bases from V and 2 bases from J, with 12 bases between. This chain uses TRBV4-3 with TRBJ2-5; TRBD1 is a possible D gene (6 bases). Specimen: peripheral blood. This sequence originates from a woman aged 18-30 years with Graves' ophthalmopathy. As DNA, the CDR3 is TGCGCCAGCAGCCAATCCCAGACAGGTCAAGAGACCCAGTACTTC. This codes for CASSQSQTGQETQYF.